This T cell receptor beta chain was identified during a study of human T cells and chemical hapten exposure. On the study more broadly: DPC at 2% was the sensitizing agent, placed on roughly 2 cm by roughly 2 cm of upper inner arm skin.

The library gave individual cDNA molecules unique molecular identifiers. TCRdb re-called the RACE reads through MiXCR, storing one row per CDR3 protein. Among roughly 90,000 distinct CDR3 sequences listed, 8% to 10% were seen once. The sample's time point: pre-sensitization, week 0. Treatment reported: therapeutic diphenylcyclopropenone sensitization with weekly scalp DPC. Venepuncture was done earlier than the placement of each patch test. CDR3 length: 20 residues. The V gene lost 4 bases and the J gene lost 2 bases, with 29 bases spanning the gap. Germline CDR1 reads SGDLS; CDR2 reads YYNGEE. Whole-study results and caveats: Patch test score was positively correlated with the counts of PT1 expanded TCRs.

This clonotype occurred a few times. What it recognizes is unknown. This TCR derives from a woman in her thirties or forties with alopecia areata. Some clones in this sample may be carry-over from other donors' samples. The sample was whole blood, taken in connection with sensitization to the hapten diphenylcyclopropenone (DPC). The chain recombines TRBV9 with TRBJ2-3; D possibly corresponds to TRBD2 (6 bases). The CDR3 DNA reads TGTGCCAGCAGCCCTAGAAGTGTGCGGGGCTGGTCCCCTTACACAGATACGCAGTATTTT. Translated: CASSPRSVRGWSPYTDTQYF.